Listed below are T cell receptor beta chains from one sample, sequenced in a study of blood T cell repertoires in COVID-19. Generated by immunoSEQ multiplex PCR, the TCRdb table keeps only in-frame clones and is missing some. Of about 190,000 clones detected, more than 75% appear once; the ten largest clones hold 5.5% to 7%. Sequencing input: peripheral blood. These receptors were collected from a man in his forties or fifties with active or convalescent COVID-19. CDR3s include the opening cysteine and the closing phenylalanine or tryptophan. A D gene is named only where the DNA matches it firmly. For some rows the clone size is stated as once, few or many, or as a class when expanded; others skip it.

TRBV6-5	NA	NA	TRBJ1-3	CASSLAGTGNTIYF	TGTGCCAGCTCTCTAGCGGGGACTGGAAACACCATATATTTT
TRBV28	TRBD1	NA	TRBJ1-5	CASSETGKAWPQHF	TGTGCCAGCTCAGAGACAGGGAAGGCTTGGCCCCAGCATTTT
TRBV5-1	TRBD1	NA	TRBJ1-2	CASSYGQGANGYTF	TGCGCCAGCAGCTACGGACAGGGGGCAAATGGCTACACCTTC
TRBV5-5	NA	NA	TRBJ2-7	CASSFSGSYEQYF	TGTGCCAGCAGCTTTTCAGGTTCCTACGAGCAGTACTTC
TRBV9	NA	few	TRBJ1-1	CASSVGLGALF	NA
TRBV6-5	NA	once	TRBJ1-4	CASSPRGGESEKLFF	TGTGCCAGCAGTCCCCGAGGTGGAGAGAGTGAAAAACTGTTTTTT
TRBV2	NA	NA	TRBJ1-1	CASSEGTRVMNTEAFF	TGTGCCAGCAGTGAAGGCACGAGAGTAATGAACACTGAAGCTTTCTTT
TRBV7-9	TRBD2	NA	TRBJ2-7	CASSPRPASGSVVAHEQYF	TGTGCCAGCAGCCCAAGGCCGGCTAGCGGGAGTGTCGTAGCCCACGAGCAGTACTTC
TRBV12-3/TRBV12-4	TRBD1	NA	TRBJ1-1	CASIRDRNTEAFF	TGTGCCAGCATCCGGGACAGGAACACTGAAGCTTTCTTT
TRBV2	NA	NA	TRBJ1-5	CASSLTGVRSNQPQHF	TGTGCCAGCAGTCTCACGGGGGTAAGGAGCAATCAGCCCCAGCATTTT
TRBV7-5	NA	NA	TRBJ2-1	CVRSLAGSGDEQFF	TGTGTCAGAAGCTTAGCCGGGTCGGGGGATGAGCAGTTCTTC
TRBV19	NA	few	TRBJ1-6	CASSIMSNSPLHF	TGTGCCAGTAGTATTATGAGTAATTCACCCCTCCACTTT
TRBV14	NA	NA	TRBJ1-6	CASSQGTGTSSSPLHF	TGTGCCAGCAGCCAAGGTACCGGGACAAGTAGTTCACCCCTCCACTTT
TRBV5-5	TRBD1	NA	TRBJ2-7	CASSIRDRVYEQYF	TGTGCCAGCAGCATTAGGGACAGAGTGTACGAGCAGTACTTC